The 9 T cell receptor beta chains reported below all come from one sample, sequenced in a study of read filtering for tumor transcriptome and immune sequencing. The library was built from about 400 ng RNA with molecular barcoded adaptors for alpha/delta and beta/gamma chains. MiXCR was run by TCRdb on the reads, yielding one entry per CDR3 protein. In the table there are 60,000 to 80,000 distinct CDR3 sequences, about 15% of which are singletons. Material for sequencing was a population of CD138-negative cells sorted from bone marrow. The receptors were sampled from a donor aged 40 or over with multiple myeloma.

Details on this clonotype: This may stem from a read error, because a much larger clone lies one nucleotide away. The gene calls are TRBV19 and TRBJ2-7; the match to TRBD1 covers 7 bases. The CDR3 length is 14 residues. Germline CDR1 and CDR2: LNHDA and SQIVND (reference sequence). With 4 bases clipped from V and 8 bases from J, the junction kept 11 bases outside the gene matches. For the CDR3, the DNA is TGTGCCAGTAGTAAGGGAGAGGGGGCCTTCAAGCAGTACTTC. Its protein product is CASSKGEGAFKQYF.

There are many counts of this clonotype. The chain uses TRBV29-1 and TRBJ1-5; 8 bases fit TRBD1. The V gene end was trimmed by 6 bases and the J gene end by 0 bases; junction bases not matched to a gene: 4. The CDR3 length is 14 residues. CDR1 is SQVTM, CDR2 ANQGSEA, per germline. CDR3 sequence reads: CSVRTGSSNQPQHF. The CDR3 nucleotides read TGCAGCGTGAGGACAGGGAGTAGCAATCAGCCCCAGCATTTT.

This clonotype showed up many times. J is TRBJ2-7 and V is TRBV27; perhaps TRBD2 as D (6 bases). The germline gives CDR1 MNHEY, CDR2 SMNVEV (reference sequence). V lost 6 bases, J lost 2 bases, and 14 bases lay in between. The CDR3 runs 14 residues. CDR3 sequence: CASRGLGNTYEQYF. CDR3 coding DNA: TGTGCCAGCAGGGGACTGGGCAACACCTACGAGCAGTACTTC.

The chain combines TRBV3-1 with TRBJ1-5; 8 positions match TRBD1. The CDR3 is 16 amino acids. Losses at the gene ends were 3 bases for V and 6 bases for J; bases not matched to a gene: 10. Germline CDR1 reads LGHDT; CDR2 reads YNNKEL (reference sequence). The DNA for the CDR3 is TGTGCCAGCAGCCACGACGGAGCAGGGGGCAGTCAGCCCCAGCATTTT. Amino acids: CASSHDGAGGSQPQHF. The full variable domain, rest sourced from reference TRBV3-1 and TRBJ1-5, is DTAVSQTPKYLVTQMGNDKSIKCEQNLGHDTMYWYKQDSKKFLKIMFSYNNKELIINETVPNRFSPKSPDKAHLNLHINSLELGDSAVYFCASSHDGAGGSQPQHFGDGTRLSIL.

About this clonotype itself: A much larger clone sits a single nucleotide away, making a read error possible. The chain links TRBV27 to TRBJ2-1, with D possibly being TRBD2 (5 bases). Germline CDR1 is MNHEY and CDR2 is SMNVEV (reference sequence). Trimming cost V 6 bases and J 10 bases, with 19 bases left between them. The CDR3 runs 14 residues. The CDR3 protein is CASSRGGSSYEQFF. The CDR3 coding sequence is TGTGCCAGCAGCAGAGGAGGCTCCTCCTACGAGCAGTTCTTC.

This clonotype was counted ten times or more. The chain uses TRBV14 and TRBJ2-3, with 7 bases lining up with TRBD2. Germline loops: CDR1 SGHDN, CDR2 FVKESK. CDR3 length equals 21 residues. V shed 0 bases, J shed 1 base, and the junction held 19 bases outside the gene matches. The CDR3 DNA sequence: TGTGCCAGCAGCCAAGAAGGGGAGGGGCGGCCTCTCCCTCTTGGCACAGATACGCAGTATTTT. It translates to CASSQEGEGRPLPLGTDTQYF.

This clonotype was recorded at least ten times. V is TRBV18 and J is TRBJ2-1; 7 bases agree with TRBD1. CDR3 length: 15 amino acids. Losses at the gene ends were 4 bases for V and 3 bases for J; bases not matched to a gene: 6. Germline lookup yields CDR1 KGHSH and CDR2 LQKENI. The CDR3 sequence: CASSQQGKGYNEQFF. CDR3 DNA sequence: TGTGCCAGCTCACAACAGGGGAAAGGCTACAATGAGCAGTTCTTC.

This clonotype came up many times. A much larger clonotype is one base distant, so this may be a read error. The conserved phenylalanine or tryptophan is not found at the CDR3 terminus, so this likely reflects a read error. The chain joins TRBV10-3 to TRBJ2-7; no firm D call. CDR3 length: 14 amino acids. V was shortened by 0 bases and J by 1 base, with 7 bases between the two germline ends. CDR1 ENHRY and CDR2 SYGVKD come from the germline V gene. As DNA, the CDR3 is TGTGCCATCAGTGAGTCACCCAGGTCCTACGAGCAGTACTCC. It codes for CAISESPRSYEQYS.

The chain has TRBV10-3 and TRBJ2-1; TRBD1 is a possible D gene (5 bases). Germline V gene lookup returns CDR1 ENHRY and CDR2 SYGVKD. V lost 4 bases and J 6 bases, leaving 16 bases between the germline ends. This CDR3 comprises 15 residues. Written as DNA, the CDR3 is TGTGCCATCAGTGGTGTCAAGGGGCCCCCCAATGAGCAGTTCTTC. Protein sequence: CAISGVKGPPNEQFF.